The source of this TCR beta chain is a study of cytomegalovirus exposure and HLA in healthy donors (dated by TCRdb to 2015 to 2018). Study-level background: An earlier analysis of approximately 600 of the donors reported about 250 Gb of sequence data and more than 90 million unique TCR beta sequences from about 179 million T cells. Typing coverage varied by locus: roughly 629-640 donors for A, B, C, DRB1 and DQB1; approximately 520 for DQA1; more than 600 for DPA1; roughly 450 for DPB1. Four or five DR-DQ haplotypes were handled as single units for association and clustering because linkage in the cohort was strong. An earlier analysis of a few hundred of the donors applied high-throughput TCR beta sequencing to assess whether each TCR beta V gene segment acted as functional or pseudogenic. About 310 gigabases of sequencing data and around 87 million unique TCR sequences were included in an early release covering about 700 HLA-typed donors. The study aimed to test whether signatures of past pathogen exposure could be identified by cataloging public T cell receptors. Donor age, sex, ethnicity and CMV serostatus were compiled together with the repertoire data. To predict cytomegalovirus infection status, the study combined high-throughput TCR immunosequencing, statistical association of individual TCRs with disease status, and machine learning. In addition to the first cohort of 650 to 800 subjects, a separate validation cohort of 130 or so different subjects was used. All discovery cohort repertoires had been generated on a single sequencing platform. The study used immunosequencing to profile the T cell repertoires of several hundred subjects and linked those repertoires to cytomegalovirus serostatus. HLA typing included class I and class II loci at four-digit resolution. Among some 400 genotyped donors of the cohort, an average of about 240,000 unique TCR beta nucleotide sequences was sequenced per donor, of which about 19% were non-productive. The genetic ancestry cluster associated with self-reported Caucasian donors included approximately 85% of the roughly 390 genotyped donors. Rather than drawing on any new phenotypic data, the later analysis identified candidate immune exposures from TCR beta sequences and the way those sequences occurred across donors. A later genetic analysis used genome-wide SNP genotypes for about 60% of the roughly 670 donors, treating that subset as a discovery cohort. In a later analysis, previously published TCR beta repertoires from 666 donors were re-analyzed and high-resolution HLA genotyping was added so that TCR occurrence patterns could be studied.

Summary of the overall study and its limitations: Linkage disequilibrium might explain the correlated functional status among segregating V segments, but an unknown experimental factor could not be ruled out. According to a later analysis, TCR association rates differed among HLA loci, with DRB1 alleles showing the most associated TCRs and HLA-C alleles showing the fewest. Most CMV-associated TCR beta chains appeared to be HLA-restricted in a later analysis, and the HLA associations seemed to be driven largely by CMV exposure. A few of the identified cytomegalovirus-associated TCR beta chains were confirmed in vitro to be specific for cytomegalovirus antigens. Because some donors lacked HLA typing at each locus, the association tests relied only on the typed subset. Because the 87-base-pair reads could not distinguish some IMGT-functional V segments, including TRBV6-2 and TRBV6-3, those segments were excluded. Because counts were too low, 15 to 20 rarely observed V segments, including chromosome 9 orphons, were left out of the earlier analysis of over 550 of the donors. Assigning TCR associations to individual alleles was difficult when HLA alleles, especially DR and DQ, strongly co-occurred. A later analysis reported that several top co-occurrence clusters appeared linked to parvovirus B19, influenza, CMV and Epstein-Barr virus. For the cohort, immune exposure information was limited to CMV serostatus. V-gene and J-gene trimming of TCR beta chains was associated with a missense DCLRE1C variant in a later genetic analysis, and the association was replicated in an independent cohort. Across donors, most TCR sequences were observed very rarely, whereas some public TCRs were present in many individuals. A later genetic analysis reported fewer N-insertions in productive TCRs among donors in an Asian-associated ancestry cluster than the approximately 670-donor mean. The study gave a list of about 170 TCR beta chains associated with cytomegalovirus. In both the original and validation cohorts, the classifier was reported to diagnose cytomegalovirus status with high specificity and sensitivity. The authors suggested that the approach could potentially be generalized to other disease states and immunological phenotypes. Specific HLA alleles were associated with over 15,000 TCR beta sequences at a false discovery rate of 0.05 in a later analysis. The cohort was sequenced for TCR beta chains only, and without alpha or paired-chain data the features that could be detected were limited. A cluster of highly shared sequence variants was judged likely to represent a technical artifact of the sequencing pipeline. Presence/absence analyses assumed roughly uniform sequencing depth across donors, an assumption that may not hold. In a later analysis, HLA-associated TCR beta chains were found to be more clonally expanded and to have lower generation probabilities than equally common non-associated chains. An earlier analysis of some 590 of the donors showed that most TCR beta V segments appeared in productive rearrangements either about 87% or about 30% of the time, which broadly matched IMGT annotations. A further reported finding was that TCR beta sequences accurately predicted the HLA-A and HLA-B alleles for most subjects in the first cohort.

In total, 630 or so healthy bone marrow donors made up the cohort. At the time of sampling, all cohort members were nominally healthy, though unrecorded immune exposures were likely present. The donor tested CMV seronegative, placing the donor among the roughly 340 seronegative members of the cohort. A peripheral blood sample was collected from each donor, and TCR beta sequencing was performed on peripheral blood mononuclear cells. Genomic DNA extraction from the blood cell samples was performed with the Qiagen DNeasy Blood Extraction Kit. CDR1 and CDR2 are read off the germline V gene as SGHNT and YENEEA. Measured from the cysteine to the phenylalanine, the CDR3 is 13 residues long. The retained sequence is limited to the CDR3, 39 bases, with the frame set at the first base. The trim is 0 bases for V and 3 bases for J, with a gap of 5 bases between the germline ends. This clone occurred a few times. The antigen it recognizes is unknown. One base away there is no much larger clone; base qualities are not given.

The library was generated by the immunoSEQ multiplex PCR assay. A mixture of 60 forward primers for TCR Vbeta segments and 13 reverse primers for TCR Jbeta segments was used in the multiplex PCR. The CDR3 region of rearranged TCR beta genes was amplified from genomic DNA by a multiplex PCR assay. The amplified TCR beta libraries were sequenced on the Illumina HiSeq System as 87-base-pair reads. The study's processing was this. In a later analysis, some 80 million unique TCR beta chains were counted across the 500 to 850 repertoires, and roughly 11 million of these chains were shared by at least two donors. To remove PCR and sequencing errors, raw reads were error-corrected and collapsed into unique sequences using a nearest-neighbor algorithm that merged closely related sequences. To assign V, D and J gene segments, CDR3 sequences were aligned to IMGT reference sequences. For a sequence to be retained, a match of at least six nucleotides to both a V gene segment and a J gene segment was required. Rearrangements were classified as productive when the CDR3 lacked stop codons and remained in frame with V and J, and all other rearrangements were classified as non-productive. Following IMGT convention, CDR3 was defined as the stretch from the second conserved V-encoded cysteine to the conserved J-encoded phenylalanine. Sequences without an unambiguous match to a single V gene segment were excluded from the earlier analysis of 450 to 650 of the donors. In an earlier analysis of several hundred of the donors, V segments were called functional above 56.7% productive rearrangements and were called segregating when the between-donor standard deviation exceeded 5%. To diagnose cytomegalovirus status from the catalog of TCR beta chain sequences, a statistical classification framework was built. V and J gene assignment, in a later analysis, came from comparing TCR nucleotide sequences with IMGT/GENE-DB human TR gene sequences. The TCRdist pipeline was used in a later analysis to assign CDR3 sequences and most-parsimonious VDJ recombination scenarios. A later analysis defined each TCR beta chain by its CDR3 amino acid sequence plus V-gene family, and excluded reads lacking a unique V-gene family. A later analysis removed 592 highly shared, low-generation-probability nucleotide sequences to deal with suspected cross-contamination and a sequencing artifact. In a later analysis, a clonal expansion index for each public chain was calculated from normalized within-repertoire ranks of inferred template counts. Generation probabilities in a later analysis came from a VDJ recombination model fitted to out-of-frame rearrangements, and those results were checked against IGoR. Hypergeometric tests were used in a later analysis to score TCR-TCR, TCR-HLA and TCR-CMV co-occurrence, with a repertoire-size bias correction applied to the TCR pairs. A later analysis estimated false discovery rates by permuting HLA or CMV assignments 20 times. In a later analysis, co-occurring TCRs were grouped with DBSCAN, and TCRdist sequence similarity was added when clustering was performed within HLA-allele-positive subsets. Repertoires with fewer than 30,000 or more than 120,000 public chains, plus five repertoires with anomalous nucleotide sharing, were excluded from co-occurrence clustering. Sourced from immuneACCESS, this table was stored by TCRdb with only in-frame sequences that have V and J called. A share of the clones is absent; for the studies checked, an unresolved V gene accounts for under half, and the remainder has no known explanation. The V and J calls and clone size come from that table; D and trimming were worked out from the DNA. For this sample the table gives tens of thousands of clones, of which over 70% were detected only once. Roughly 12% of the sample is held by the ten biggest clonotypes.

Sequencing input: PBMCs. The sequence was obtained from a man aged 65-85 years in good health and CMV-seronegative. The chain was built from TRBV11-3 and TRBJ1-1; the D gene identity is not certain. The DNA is TGTGCCAGCAGCTTAGAGGAGGACACTGAAGCTTTCTTT. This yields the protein CASSLEEDTEAFF.